The 21 T cell receptor beta chains presented below share a single source sample, sequenced in a study of T-cell reconstitution after alpha-beta-depleted transplantation in children. Construction of the TCRbeta library involved unique molecular identifiers. TCRdb reprocessed the PCR reads via MiXCR and lists one record per CDR3 protein. The table lists roughly 98,000 distinct CDR3 sequences, roughly 16% of them singletons. The sequencing here drew on PBMCs, mostly from graft donor cells, taken 180 days after TCRalphabeta/CD19-depleted stem cell transplant. These receptors all stem from a male patient aged 2-10 years who had a stem cell transplant for acute lymphoblastic leukemia, so the T cells may come from the graft donor.

Only a few counts were recorded for this clonotype. The chain uses TRBV5-1 and TRBJ2-1, with TRBD1 identical over 7 bases. The CDR3 covers 14 residues. Trimming cost V 5 bases and J 2 bases; bases outside gene matches: 4. Per germline, CDR1 SGHRS and CDR2 YFSETQ. The DNA for the CDR3 is TGCGCCAGCAGTCCGACAGGGCCCTACAATGAGCAGTTCTTC. It is translated as CASSPTGPYNEQFF.

J is TRBJ2-5 and V is TRBV14, with 8 positions matching TRBD1. V was clipped by 3 bases and J by 5 bases; unmatched bases: 11. CDR3 length: 16 residues. The germline CDR1 and CDR2 sequences are SGHDN and FVKESK. CDR3 sequence (DNA): TGTGCCAGCAGCCACAATTGGGACAGGCTCGGCGAGACCCAGTACTTC. Protein sequence: CASSHNWDRLGETQYF.

This clonotype was found a few times. This chain uses TRBV7-9 with TRBJ2-7; the D gene is possibly TRBD2 (5 bases). Trimming cost V 5 bases and J 3 bases, with 20 bases left between them. The length of the CDR3 is 16 residues. The germline gives CDR1 SEHNR, CDR2 FQNEAQ (reference sequence). CDR3 nucleotide sequence: TGTGCCAGCAGCCCAAAAAGCCTAGCTGAGGGCTACGAGCAGTACTTC. Protein product: CASSPKSLAEGYEQYF.

This clonotype has a handful of counts. The chain couples TRBV7-9 to TRBJ2-7, with 7 bases identical to TRBD1. Germline lookup yields CDR1 SEHNR and CDR2 FQNEAQ (reference sequence). Losses at the gene ends were 4 bases for V and 3 bases for J; bases not matched to a gene: 6. CDR3 size: 14 residues. The DNA of the CDR3 is TGTGCCAGCAGCTCCAGACAGGGAGTCTACGAGCAGTACTTC. Its translation is CASSSRQGVYEQYF.

The rearrangement joins TRBV5-1 to TRBJ2-3; the match to TRBD2 covers 8 bases. V was pared by 0 bases and J by 3 bases, with 6 bases of the junction left unmatched. Germline lookup yields CDR1 SGHRS and CDR2 YFSETQ. This CDR3 has 16 residues. The CDR3 here is CASSLAPAGETDTQYF. The CDR3 DNA reads TGCGCCAGCAGCTTGGCCCCAGCGGGGGAAACAGATACGCAGTATTTT.

This rearrangement joins TRBV3-1 to TRBJ1-5; D is uncertain. Germline assignment: CDR1 LGHDT and CDR2 YNNKEL (reference sequence). The V gene lost 2 bases and the J gene lost 3 bases, with 23 bases spanning the gap. This CDR3 spans 19 amino acids. Here the CDR3 reads CASSQSPRGPEGPNQPQHF. The CDR3 bases are TGTGCCAGCAGCCAAAGTCCTCGAGGACCTGAAGGGCCCAATCAGCCCCAGCATTTT. The full variable domain, with the rest looked up from reference TRBV3-1 and TRBJ1-5, is DTAVSQTPKYLVTQMGNDKSIKCEQNLGHDTMYWYKQDSKKFLKIMFSYNNKELIINETVPNRFSPKSPDKAHLNLHINSLELGDSAVYFCASSQSPRGPEGPNQPQHFGDGTRLSIL.

Here the CDR3 DNA reads TGTGCCAGCAGTGATGGCAGGGGCTACGAGCAGTACTTC. This encodes CASSDGRGYEQYF. The chain joins TRBV2 to TRBJ2-7; D is possibly TRBD1 (6 bases). This CDR3 is 13 amino acids long. Trimming removed 3 bases at V and 3 bases at J, with 9 bases between. Germline CDR1 SNHLY, CDR2 FYNNEI. Filled out from reference TRBV2 and TRBJ2-7, the complete variable domain reads EPEVTQTPSHQVTQMGQEVILRCVPISNHLYFYWYRQILGQKVEFLVSFYNNEISEKSEIFDDQFSVERPDGSNFTLKIRSTKLEDSAMYFCASSDGRGYEQYFGPGTRLTVT.

This CDR3 reads CASILPRGSPYGYTF. In nucleotides, the CDR3 is TGTGCCAGCATCCTTCCAAGGGGAAGCCCTTATGGCTACACCTTC. V usage is TRBV7-8 and J usage is TRBJ1-2; perhaps TRBD1 as D (5 bases). V shed 7 bases and J shed 5 bases, with 20 bases lying between them. The CDR3 length is 15 residues. Germline lookup yields CDR1 SGHVS and CDR2 FQNEAQ.

This clonotype appeared a few times. This chain links TRBV7-2 with TRBJ2-7; TRBD1 is a possible D gene (5 bases). V shed 6 bases and J shed 4 bases, with 16 bases lying between them. Germline CDR1 SGHTA, CDR2 FQGNSA. The CDR3 has 14 amino acids. CDR3 bases: TGTGCCAGCAGTCCGCTAGGGGCGCCTTACGAGCAGTACTTC. As protein: CASSPLGAPYEQYF.

With respect to this clonotype: An end of the junction does not agree with germline; a read error may underlie this. In nucleotides, the CDR3 is TGTGCCTGCAGTTATCGGAACCTTCTAGCGGGGCCCTACAATGAGCAGTTCTTC. Translated: CACSYRNLLAGPYNEQFF. The rearrangement links TRBV6-2 or TRBV6-3 to TRBJ2-1; 9 nucleotides align to TRBD2. The CDR3 runs to 18 residues. The V gene's germline CDR1 is MNHEY and CDR2 SVGEGT.

This CDR3 reads CASSRYLPSQDTQYF. The CDR3 DNA follows: TGTGCCAGCAGCCGGTATCTTCCTTCCCAAGATACGCAGTATTTT. The chain links TRBV7-2 to TRBJ2-3; no reliable D call. Germline values: CDR1 SGHTA, CDR2 FQGNSA. V was shortened by 5 bases and J by 5 bases, with 17 bases between the two germline ends. This CDR3 comprises 15 residues.

This clonotype was seen a few times. The chain is built from TRBV5-5 and TRBJ2-2; a weak D match, TRBD2 (6 bases). The V gene lost 4 bases and the J gene lost 5 bases, with 18 bases spanning the gap. Germline V gene data show CDR1 as SGHKS and CDR2 as YYEKEE (reference sequence). The CDR3 runs 16 residues. CDR3 in DNA: TGTGCCAGCAGCCATGGCCCCTCCGGGAGAACCGGGGAGCTGTTTTTT. As protein: CASSHGPSGRTGELFF.

The chain is built from TRBV5-5 and TRBJ2-1; D is unresolved. Germline assignment: CDR1 SGHKS and CDR2 YYEKEE (reference sequence). Trimming pared 6 bases from V and 12 bases from J, leaving 16 bases between. The CDR3 runs 12 residues. The CDR3 nucleotides read TGTGCCAGCACCATTCTCTCCCCACTGCAGTTCTTC. This codes for CASTILSPLQFF.

This rearrangement joins TRBV5-5 to TRBJ2-5; D not resolved. Trimming shortened V by 0 bases and J by 4 bases, and 7 bases separated the two germline ends. The CDR3 loop spans 13 amino acids. Germline lookup yields CDR1 SGHKS and CDR2 YYEKEE (reference sequence). This CDR3 reads CASSLVSPETQYF. The CDR3 DNA is TGTGCCAGCAGCTTGGTTTCTCCAGAGACCCAGTACTTC. Full variable domain (missing parts from reference TRBV5-5 and TRBJ2-5): DAGVTQSPTHLIKTRGQQVTLRCSPISGHKSVSWYQQVLGQGPQFIFQYYEKEERGRGNFPDRFSARQFPNYSSELNVNALLLGDSALYLCASSLVSPETQYFGPGTRLLVL.

This clonotype was detected many times. The V gene is TRBV29-1, the J gene TRBJ1-1; D uncertain. This CDR3 is built from 10 residues. Germline V CDR1 and CDR2: SQVTM, ANQGSEA. Trimming stripped 4 bases from V and 6 bases from J, with 6 bases between. As DNA, the CDR3 is TGCAGCGTTGTCACCCCTGAAGCTTTCTTT. It translates to CSVVTPEAFF.

The table lists this clonotype with a few counts. The V gene is TRBV20-1, the J gene TRBJ1-6, with no clear D. The CDR3 sequence is 16 residues long. V was shortened by 1 base and J by 7 bases, with 17 bases between the two germline ends. Germline V gene data show CDR1 as DFQATT and CDR2 as SNEGSKA (reference sequence). The CDR3 is CSARGESLFLNSPLHF. CDR3 nucleotide sequence: TGCAGTGCTAGAGGGGAGTCCCTATTCCTCAATTCACCCCTCCACTTT.

In its sample, this clonotype was seen once. CDR3 nucleotides: TGTGCCAGCTCACCATTGGACAGGGGTCCGCTGGATGAGCAGTTCTTC. The encoded protein is CASSPLDRGPLDEQFF. V gene TRBV18 combines with J gene TRBJ2-1; 9 nucleotides line up with TRBD1. The germline V gene has CDR1 KGHSH and CDR2 LQKENI. Germline trimming cut 2 bases from V and 8 bases from J; bases unmatched to any gene: 10. CDR3 length: 16 residues.

V is TRBV7-8 and J is TRBJ2-5; no reliable D call. V dropped 5 bases and J dropped 2 bases, with 9 bases sitting between them. The CDR3 length is 13 residues. CDR1 SGHVS and CDR2 FQNEAQ come from the germline V gene. In DNA, the CDR3 is TGTGCCAGCAGCCCCGGACCTCAAGAGACCCAGTACTTC. It is translated as CASSPGPQETQYF.

The chain recombines TRBV21-1 with TRBJ1-3. TRBV21-1 is a documented pseudogene. The CDR3 runs 14 residues. The CDR3 here is CASGRFWAGNTIYF. Written as DNA, the CDR3 is TGTGCCAGCGGACGCTTTTGGGCTGGAAACACCATATATTTT.

The chain has TRBV5-1 and TRBJ2-5, with a weak D call TRBD1 (6 bases). Germline CDR1 reads SGHRS; CDR2 reads YFSETQ. This CDR3 contains 15 residues. V lost 1 base and J lost 4, with 14 bases in between. The chain's CDR3 is CASSLSGQVRETQYF. CDR3 sequence (DNA): TGCGCCAGCAGCTTGTCGGGACAAGTCCGAGAGACCCAGTACTTC.

This clonotype was seen ten or more times. J is TRBJ1-6 and V is TRBV3-1; no reliable D call. Trimming removed 1 base at V and 6 bases at J, with 7 bases between. The germline V gene encodes CDR1 LGHDT and CDR2 YNNKEL (reference sequence). There are 14 residues in the CDR3. The DNA of the CDR3 is TGTGCCAGCAGCCAAGTACGGGGTAATTCACCCCTCCACTTT. Translated, it gives CASSQVRGNSPLHF.